A single sample is the source of the 7 T cell receptor beta chains below, sequenced in a study of blood T cell repertoires in COVID-19. TCRdb's copy holds only in-frame clones and misses some; the assay was immunoSEQ multiplex PCR. The table shows tens of thousands of clones, with approximately 87% occurring only once. Sequencing used peripheral blood. Receptors were obtained from a human donor in a cohort sampled during active COVID-19.

This clone was detected only once. V is TRBV21-1 and J is TRBJ1-2; the table's D call, TRBD1, has no DNA check behind it. TRBV21-1 is designated a pseudogene. The CDR3 is 18 amino acids. In DNA, the CDR3 is TGTGCCAGCAGCAAGGGAATTCCCGAGACAGGTTCTAACTATGGCTACACCTTC. Protein product: CASSKGIPETGSNYGYTF.

The chain recombines TRBV3-1 (or the pseudogene TRBV3-2) with TRBJ1-1, with no clear D. Trimming cost V 5 bases and J 1 base, with 11 bases left between them. The CDR3 loop spans 14 amino acids. The germline V gene has CDR1 LGHDT and CDR2 YNNKEL (reference sequence). The CDR3 coding sequence is TGTGCCAGCAGCGAACAGATGGCGAACACTGAAGCTTTCTTT. Its protein is CASSEQMANTEAFF.

The V gene is TRBV5-1, the J gene TRBJ2-3; 7 bases align to TRBD2. The CDR3 loop spans 16 amino acids. V lost 5 bases, J lost 0 bases, and 9 bases stayed unmatched. Germline V CDR1 and CDR2: SGHRS, YFSETQ. The CDR3 sequence: CASSVFPSGSTDTQYF. In DNA form, the CDR3 reads TGCGCCAGCAGTGTGTTTCCTAGCGGAAGCACAGATACGCAGTATTTT.

This rearrangement joins TRBV7-9 to TRBJ2-2; 10 bases are shared with TRBD2. This CDR3 has 17 residues. Germline V gene lookup returns CDR1 SEHNR and CDR2 FQNEAQ (reference sequence). Trimming at V came to 3 bases and at J to 1 base, leaving 5 bases not matched to a gene. The CDR3 bases are TGTGCCAGCAGCTTGGGACTAGCGCACGTGAACACCGGGGAGCTGTTTTTT. As protein: CASSLGLAHVNTGELFF. The variable domain in full, with the rest retrieved from reference TRBV7-9 and TRBJ2-2, is DTGVSQNPRHKITKRGQNVTFRCDPISEHNRLYWYRQTLGQGPEFLTYFQNEAQLEKSRLLSDRFSAERPKGSFSTLEIQRTEQGDSAMYLCASSLGLAHVNTGELFFGEGSRLTVL.

The CDR3 bases are TGTGCCAGCAGCGACGGACTAGCGGGGGTCACAGATACGCAGTATTTT. This codes for CASSDGLAGVTDTQYF. The rearrangement joins TRBV3-1 (or the pseudogene TRBV3-2) to TRBJ2-3; 13 positions agree with TRBD2. The V segment lost 5 bases and the J segment 2 bases; nucleotides outside the gene matches: 4. The CDR3 contains 16 residues. In germline, CDR1 is LGHDT, CDR2 YNNKEL (reference sequence).

This chain connects TRBV19 to TRBJ1-5; D is perhaps TRBD1 (6 bases). Germline-derived CDR1 and CDR2 are LNHDA and SQIVND (reference sequence). The CDR3 is 15 amino acids. V gave up 5 bases and J gave up 0 bases, with 11 bases separating them. CDR3 DNA: TGTGCCAGTAGTGTACGACAGGATAGCAATCAGCCCCAGCATTTT. Translating gives CASSVRQDSNQPQHF.

The rearrangement joins TRBV18 to TRBJ1-1; a possible D gene is TRBD1 (5 bases). Germline V gene sequence: CDR1 KGHSH, CDR2 LQKENI. Trimming removed 6 bases at V and 4 bases at J, with 12 bases between. The CDR3 runs to 13 residues. CDR3: CASSGGVATEAFF. The CDR3 nucleotides read TGTGCCAGCTCCGGGGGGGTGGCCACTGAAGCTTTCTTT.